This TCR beta chain was sequenced for a study of CD8 T cells in ankylosing spondylitis. Study conclusions and caveats: Reportedly, significant enrichment of disease-linked clones occurred in matched ankylosing spondylitis synovial fluid. Some of the motif variants had earlier been found in reactive arthritis patients' fluid and blood. Blood from ankylosing spondylitis patients appeared to carry a characteristic roughly 8-variant TCR beta motif.

This CDR3 contains 13 residues. V gave up 3 bases and J gave up 0 bases, with 6 bases separating them. Germline loops: CDR1 SQVTM, CDR2 ANQGSEA. This clonotype showed up many times. Antigen unknown. From the 5' RACE reads, TCRdb called clonotypes with MiXCR, one entry per CDR3 protein. Seen here are 200,000 to 250,000 distinct CDR3 sequences, just under 7.5% observed once, and the top ten hold 14%. The chain carries TRBV29-1 and TRBJ2-1; no firm D call. Sequencing was carried out using blood, either unsorted or a sorted T cell fraction (not recorded which). The receptor was derived from a male donor with ankylosing spondylitis. CDR3 protein: CSVDGSSYNEQFF. The CDR3, as DNA: TGCAGCGTTGACGGAAGCTCCTACAATGAGCAGTTCTTC.